Below are 20 T cell receptor beta chains sequenced from a single sample in a study of T cells after yellow fever vaccination. TCRdb reprocessed the 5' RACE reads with MiXCR, giving one entry per CDR3 protein. The sample has around 310,000 distinct CDR3 sequences, around 3.9% seen once. This specimen was PBMCs, taken 5 days after the yellow fever booster vaccination. Source of these receptors: a man between 18 and 29 years old who received the YFV17D yellow fever vaccine.

This clonotype was found a few times. The chain combines TRBV20-1 with TRBJ2-1; 9 bases agree with TRBD2. V lost 0 bases to trimming and J lost 12 bases; unmatched junction nucleotides: 6. The CDR3 length is 13 residues. From germline, CDR1 is DFQATT and CDR2 SNEGSKA (reference sequence). Written as DNA, the CDR3 is TGCAGTGCTAGAGATCCTAGCGGGGATTGGCAGTTCTTC. Its translation: CSARDPSGDWQFF.

This clonotype was seen a handful of times. This chain links TRBV27 with TRBJ2-2; 8 bases are shared with TRBD1. Unmatched junction bases numbered 2, after V lost 8 bases and J lost 3 bases. Germline V gives CDR1 MNHEY, CDR2 SMNVEV (reference sequence). The CDR3 length is 13 residues. CDR3 nucleotide sequence: TGTGCCAGCCTGGGACAGGACACCGGGGAGCTGTTTTTT. This translates into CASLGQDTGELFF.

This clonotype was detected a few times. The chain couples TRBV5-1 to TRBJ2-3, with D perhaps matching TRBD1 or TRBD2 (5 bases each). The ends were cut back, 9 bases at V and 5 bases at J, with 16 bases in the middle. The CDR3 is 13 residues long. Per germline, CDR1 SGHRS and CDR2 YFSETQ. For the CDR3, the DNA is TGCGCCACCAGGGACGATAACTTAGATACGCAGTATTTT. Residues: CATRDDNLDTQYF.

This clonotype showed up many times. The chain employs TRBV28 and TRBJ2-5, with no clear D. Germline-derived CDR1 and CDR2 are MDHEN and SYDVKM. This CDR3 is 12 amino acids long. The CDR3 region has the DNA TGTGCGAGCGAAGGTCTGCAAGAGACCCAGTACTTC. Translated, it gives CASEGLQETQYF.

This clonotype has at least ten counts. The rearrangement links TRBV14 to TRBJ2-7; D is ambiguous. The germline CDR1 and CDR2 sequences are SGHDN and FVKESK. The CDR3 is made up of 16 amino acids. Trimming pared 2 bases from V and 0 bases from J, leaving 14 bases between. The CDR3 loop is CASSQFQLPSSYEQYF. The CDR3 nucleotides read TGTGCCAGCAGCCAATTTCAACTCCCGAGCTCCTACGAGCAGTACTTC.

This clonotype was observed at least ten times. V and J are TRBV5-1 and TRBJ2-2; no firm D call. Germline CDR1 SGHRS, CDR2 YFSETQ. V shed 4 bases and J shed 0 bases, with 10 bases lying between them. This CDR3 contains 15 residues. The CDR3 loop reads CASSPDLANTGELFF. DNA of the CDR3: TGCGCCAGCAGCCCCGACTTAGCGAACACCGGGGAGCTGTTTTTT.

This clonotype has more than one count but fewer than ten. The chain couples TRBV7-2 to TRBJ2-1; TRBD2 matches at 8 bases. CDR3 length: 16 residues. J lost 5 bases, V lost 5 bases, and 11 bases had no gene match. Germline values: CDR1 SGHTA, CDR2 FQGNSA. CDR3 sequence: CASSLRWRGAHNEQFF. The CDR3 DNA follows: TGTGCCAGCAGCCTCCGCTGGCGGGGGGCCCACAATGAGCAGTTCTTC. Drawing the rest from reference TRBV7-2 and TRBJ2-1, the complete variable domain is GAGVSQSPSNKVTEKGKDVELRCDPISGHTALYWYRQSLGQGLEFLIYFQGNSAPDKSGLPSDRFSAERTGGSVSTLTIQRTQQEDSAVYLCASSLRWRGAHNEQFFGPGTRLTVL.

The chain combines TRBV2 with TRBJ1-1; the D is unclear. With 11 bases removed from V and 0 bases from J, the gap between germline ends came to 7 bases. Germline V gene lookup returns CDR1 SNHLY and CDR2 FYNNEI. The CDR3 is 11 amino acids. The chain's CDR3 is CAGRMNTEAFF. The CDR3 region has the DNA TGTGCCGGCCGGATGAACACTGAAGCTTTCTTT.

The rearrangement links TRBV7-2 to TRBJ1-1; possible D gene TRBD1, 6 bases. The CDR3 length is 14 residues. The V end lost 5 bases, the J end lost 3 bases, and 13 bases lay between the germline ends. The germline V gene encodes CDR1 SGHTA and CDR2 FQGNSA. In DNA, the CDR3 is TGTGCCAGCAGCGCCGGAGGGGGGCACACTGAAGCTTTCTTT. Its protein is CASSAGGGHTEAFF.

The genes are TRBV4-2 and TRBJ2-3; 12 bases agree with TRBD2. Per the germline V gene, CDR1 is LGHNA and CDR2 is YNFKEQ. The V gene end was trimmed by 3 bases and the J gene end by 5 bases; junction bases not matched to a gene: 15. The CDR3 sequence is 19 residues long. The CDR3 sequence: CASSHPAQHLAGGRDTQYF. The CDR3 DNA is TGTGCCAGCAGCCATCCTGCCCAACATCTAGCGGGGGGGAGAGATACGCAGTATTTT.

The gene calls are TRBV21-1 and TRBJ1-1; TRBD1 is taken as the D call from the table, unchecked against the DNA. TRBV21-1 is classified as a pseudogene. The CDR3 loop spans 14 amino acids. The CDR3 is CASSSREEGTEAFF. CDR3 bases: TGTGCCAGCAGCAGCCGGGAAGAAGGGACTGAAGCTTTCTTT.

The table lists this clonotype with many counts. The V gene is TRBV7-2, the J gene TRBJ1-5, with D tentatively TRBD1 (6 bases). The CDR3 consists of 13 residues. V was trimmed by 5 bases and J by 7 bases, leaving 12 bases between them. Germline loops: CDR1 SGHTA, CDR2 FQGNSA. The CDR3 DNA is TGTGCCAGCAGCACCCAGGGGTTCCAGCCCCAGCATTTT. It is translated as CASSTQGFQPQHF.

The chain couples TRBV19 to TRBJ1-1; 7 nucleotides align to TRBD1. V lost 11 bases, J lost 6 bases, and 6 bases stayed unmatched. Germline V CDR1 and CDR2: LNHDA, SQIVND (reference sequence). The CDR3 sequence is 11 residues long. The CDR3, as DNA: TGTGCCGGCTCGACAGGGCCTGAAGCTTTCTTT. This sequence encodes CAGSTGPEAFF.

This clonotype was counted at least ten times. V and J are TRBV6-5 and TRBJ2-1; 9 bases align to TRBD1. Germline CDR1 MNHEY, CDR2 SVGAGI. Losses at the gene ends were 7 bases for V and 9 bases for J; bases not matched to a gene: 13. The CDR3 length is 15 residues. The CDR3 reads CASTSRPTGGSEQFF. The CDR3 nucleotides are TGTGCCAGCACTTCCCGCCCGACAGGGGGTTCTGAGCAGTTCTTC.

In this sample, this clonotype turned up many times. The J gene is TRBJ2-1, the V gene TRBV5-1, with D unclear. The CDR3 is made up of 13 amino acids. Looked up from germline, CDR1 is SGHRS and CDR2 is YFSETQ. Trimming pared 2 bases from V and 3 bases from J, leaving 6 bases between. This chain's CDR3 is CASSFGGYNEQFF. The CDR3 nucleotides are TGCGCCAGCAGCTTCGGCGGCTACAATGAGCAGTTCTTC.

The V gene is TRBV6-1, the J gene TRBJ1-5, with TRBD1 as a possible D gene (6 bases). CDR1 is MNHNS, CDR2 SASEGT, per germline. V lost 5 bases and J 0 bases, leaving 11 bases between the germline ends. The CDR3 consists of 15 residues. In nucleotides, the CDR3 is TGTGCCAGCAGTACAGGGTTGAGTAGCAATCAGCCCCAGCATTTT. Its translation is CASSTGLSSNQPQHF.

V is TRBV10-3 and J is TRBJ2-3; possibly TRBD1 for D (5 bases). The length of the CDR3 is 15 residues. The ends were cut back, 3 bases at V and 1 base at J, with 11 bases in the middle. Per the germline V gene, CDR1 is ENHRY and CDR2 is SYGVKD. CDR3 nucleotides: TGTGCCATCAGTGAACCAGGGTTGGGCACAGATACGCAGTATTTT. This encodes CAISEPGLGTDTQYF.

This chain uses TRBV18 with TRBJ2-7, with D possibly being TRBD2 (7 bases). This CDR3 is built from 14 residues. CDR1 and CDR2 (germline): KGHSH, LQKENI. V lost 3 bases, J lost 5 bases, and 14 bases lay in between. The CDR3 loop reads CASSPKGGVNEQYF. Here the CDR3 DNA reads TGTGCCAGCTCACCGAAGGGGGGGGTCAACGAGCAGTACTTC. The full variable domain, completed using reference TRBV18 and TRBJ2-7, is NAGVMQNPRHLVRRRGQEARLRCSPMKGHSHVYWYRQLPEEGLKFMVYLQKENIIDESGMPKERFSAEFPKEGPSILRIQQVVRGDSAAYFCASSPKGGVNEQYFGPGTRLTVT.

V usage is TRBV20-1 and J usage is TRBJ2-3; D gene unclear. The CDR3 runs to 12 residues. Trimming removed 8 bases from V and 1 base from J, with 10 bases in between. Germline CDR1 is DFQATT and CDR2 is SNEGSKA (reference sequence). The CDR3 protein is CSSEYRTDTQYF. The CDR3 region has the DNA TGCAGTTCTGAGTATCGCACAGATACGCAGTATTTT.

This chain connects TRBV7-9 to TRBJ2-1; no clear D gene. The length of the CDR3 is 10 residues. Trimming took 5 bases from V and 14 from J, leaving 10 bases between them. CDR1 is SEHNR, CDR2 FQNEAQ, per germline (reference sequence). CDR3 region: CASSEKVEFF. The CDR3 nucleotides are TGTGCCAGCAGCGAAAAGGTCGAGTTCTTC.